The rows below give T cell receptor beta chains drawn from one sample of a study of OX40 agonist ivuxolimab in advanced cancers. The table came from immunoSEQ multiplex PCR; TCRdb's copy has only in-frame clones and leaves some out. The data hold 60,000 to 100,000 clones, with 87% observed a single time. The specimen was CD4+ or CD8+ T cells sorted from blood, collected in a trial of the OX40 agonist ivuxolimab. The receptors originated from an adult with an advanced solid tumor such as melanoma, head and neck, liver or kidney cancer. Each CDR3 is given with its conserved first and last residue. Each record gives: CDR3 DNA, CDR3 protein, J gene, V gene, D gene, clone size. D genes are given only for firm matches. The size entry is marked missing in some rows and otherwise reads once, few, many or a size class.

TGTGCCAGCTCTCCCCAAGTCGGGGGGCACAATGAGCAGTTCTTC	CASSPQVGGHNEQFF	TRBJ2-1	TRBV18	NA	NA
TGTGCCAGCAGTTTGGACAGGGTAGGCAACATTCAGTACTTC	CASSLDRVGNIQYF	TRBJ2-4	TRBV28	TRBD1	NA
TGCGCCAGCAGCGACCGGGTTGGGGGCTATGGCTACACCTTC	CASSDRVGGYGYTF	TRBJ1-2	TRBV5-1	NA	NA
TGTGCCAGCAGCACTCGGACAGGGAACAATTCACCCCTCCACTTT	CASSTRTGNNSPLHF	TRBJ1-6	TRBV21-1	NA	once
TGTGCCAGTAGTCCACAGGGTATTAGCAATCAGCCCCAGCATTTT	CASSPQGISNQPQHF	TRBJ1-5	TRBV19	NA	few
TGTGCCAGCAGCTCCGGGGGGGCTAGAACAGATACGCAGTATTTT	CASSSGGARTDTQYF	TRBJ2-3	TRBV11-2	TRBD2	NA
TGTGCCAGCAGCCCCTCGGGGGGGGACAGCGCTTTCTTT	CASSPSGGDSAFF	TRBJ1-1	TRBV7-3	TRBD1	NA
TGTGCCAGCAGCCAAGAGGTCGGCCGGAGGCTGGTTGGTTTT	CASSQEVGRRLVGF	TRBJ1-1	TRBV4-2	NA	NA
TGCGCCAGCAGCTTGCCGGCAGGGCATGGCTACACCTTC	CASSLPAGHGYTF	TRBJ1-2	TRBV5-1	NA	few
TGTGCCAGCAGGGCGGACGGGCGCAATCAGCCCCAGCATTTT	CASRADGRNQPQHF	TRBJ1-5	TRBV2	NA	NA
TGTGCCAGCAGCCGGGACAGGCAGAACACTGAAGCTTTCTTT	CASSRDRQNTEAFF	TRBJ1-1	TRBV27	TRBD1	once
TGCGCCAGCAGCTCCAGGGGTCCGGGGGACACCGGGGAGCTGTTTTTT	CASSSRGPGDTGELFF	TRBJ2-2	TRBV5-1	NA	NA
TGTGCCAGCAGCCTTAGCGGCACCGGGGAGCTGTTTTTT	CASSLSGTGELFF	TRBJ2-2	TRBV7-2	NA	NA
TGTGCCAGCATCCCATCGAGGGGACAGGGAACCTACGAGCAGTACTTC	CASIPSRGQGTYEQYF	TRBJ2-7	TRBV28	TRBD1	NA
TGTGCCAGCAGCTTAGCTAGCGAGATAGCCAAAAACATTCAGTACTTC	CASSLASEIAKNIQYF	TRBJ2-4	TRBV11-2	NA	NA
TGTGCCAGCAGTCCAGGGGGCTTCAATCAGCCCCAGCATTTT	CASSPGGFNQPQHF	TRBJ1-5	TRBV6-5	TRBD1	once
TGTGCCAGCAGGGGGGGACAGACCAGTACCGGGGAGCTGTTTTTT	CASRGGQTSTGELFF	TRBJ2-2	TRBV11-2	NA	NA